This T cell receptor (beta chain) is drawn from a study of shared clonotypes between healthy human individuals. The CDR3 runs to 13 residues. Per germline, CDR1 MGHRA and CDR2 YSYEKL. V lost 3 bases, J lost 8 bases, and 13 bases lay in between. Here immunoSEQ multiplex PCR was the method, and the copy in TCRdb shows in-frame clones only, minus some. This table holds hundreds of thousands of clones, 74% found once. Sequencing was performed on memory CD4+ T cells sorted from blood. As for subset: CD45RA-negative fraction. The clonotype was recovered from a woman between 25 and 40 years old in good health. This sequence joins TRBV4-1 and TRBJ1-1; D not certain. The chain's CDR3 is CASSQASEIEAFF. CDR3 nucleotide sequence: TGCGCCAGCAGCCAGGCGTCGGAAATAGAAGCTTTCTTT.